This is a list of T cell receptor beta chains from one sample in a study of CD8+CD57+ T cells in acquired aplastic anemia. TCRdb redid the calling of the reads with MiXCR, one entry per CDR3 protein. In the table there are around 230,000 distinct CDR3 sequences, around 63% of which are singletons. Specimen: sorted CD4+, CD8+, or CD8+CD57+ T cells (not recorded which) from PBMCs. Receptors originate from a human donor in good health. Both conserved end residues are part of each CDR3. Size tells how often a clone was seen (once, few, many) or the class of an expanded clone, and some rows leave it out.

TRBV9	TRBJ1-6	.	CASSLTPRRISPLHF
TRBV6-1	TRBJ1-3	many	CASSDSTGDPGTIYF
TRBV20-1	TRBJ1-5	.	CSARTGSNQPQHF
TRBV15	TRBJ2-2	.	CATSRPQGVRPSGELFF
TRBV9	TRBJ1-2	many	CASSVAAAGLNYGYTF
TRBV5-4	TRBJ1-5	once	CASSEDINQPQHF
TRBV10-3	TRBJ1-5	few	CAISVGVESNQPQHF
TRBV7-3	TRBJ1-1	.	CASSLRQGTEAFF
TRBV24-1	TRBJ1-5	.	CATSGGGNQPQHF
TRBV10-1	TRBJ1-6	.	CASSEEQRFSPLHF
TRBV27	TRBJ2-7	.	CASIPRALNSYEQYF
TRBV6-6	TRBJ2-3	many	CASFMSSTDTQYF
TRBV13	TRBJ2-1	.	CASSLRGTSGNNEQFF
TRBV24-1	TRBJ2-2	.	CATSDLAMDRGELFF
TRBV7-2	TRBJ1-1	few	CASSNPGAPEAFF
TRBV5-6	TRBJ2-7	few	CASSLAVSAARTYEQYF
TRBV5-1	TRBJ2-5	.	CASSLSGQQETQYF
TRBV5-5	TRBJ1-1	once	CASSTPGQALNTEAFF
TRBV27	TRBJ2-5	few	CASSSPGLYQETQYF
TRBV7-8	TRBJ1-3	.	CASSRGGNTIYF
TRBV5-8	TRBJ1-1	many	CASRYGNTEAFF
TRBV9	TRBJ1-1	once	CASRGGADTEAFF
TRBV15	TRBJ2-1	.	CATSRDTLAVNNEQFF
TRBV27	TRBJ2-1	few	CASSLYPGTSYNEQFF
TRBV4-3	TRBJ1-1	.	CASSQAQNGPGRAFF
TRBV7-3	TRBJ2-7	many	CASSLSGGAEQYF
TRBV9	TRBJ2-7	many	CASSVGGRGYEQYF
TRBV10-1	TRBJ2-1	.	CASSELGGGRAENEQFF
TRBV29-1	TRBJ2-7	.	CSVVSGGSNEQYF
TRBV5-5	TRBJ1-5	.	CASSTDRGQGQPQHF
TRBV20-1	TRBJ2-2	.	CSAGASGDAVGELFF
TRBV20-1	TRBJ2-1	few	CSAHKPEGYNEQFF
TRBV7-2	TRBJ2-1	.	CASSRDSIYYNEQFF
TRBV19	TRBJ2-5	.	CASSPRQGTETQYF
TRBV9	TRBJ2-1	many	CASSVGRGAYNEQFF
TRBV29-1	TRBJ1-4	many	CSVEFGEKLFF
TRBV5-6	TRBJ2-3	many	CASSLGGTGRDTQYF
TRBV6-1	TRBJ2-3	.	CASSVTRFGPDTQYF
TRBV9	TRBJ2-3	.	CASSVLTSTDTQYF
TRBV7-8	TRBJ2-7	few	CASSLRLAGVYEQYF
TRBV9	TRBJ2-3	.	CASSVLAGADTQYF
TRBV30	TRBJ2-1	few	CAWSDGANKEQFF